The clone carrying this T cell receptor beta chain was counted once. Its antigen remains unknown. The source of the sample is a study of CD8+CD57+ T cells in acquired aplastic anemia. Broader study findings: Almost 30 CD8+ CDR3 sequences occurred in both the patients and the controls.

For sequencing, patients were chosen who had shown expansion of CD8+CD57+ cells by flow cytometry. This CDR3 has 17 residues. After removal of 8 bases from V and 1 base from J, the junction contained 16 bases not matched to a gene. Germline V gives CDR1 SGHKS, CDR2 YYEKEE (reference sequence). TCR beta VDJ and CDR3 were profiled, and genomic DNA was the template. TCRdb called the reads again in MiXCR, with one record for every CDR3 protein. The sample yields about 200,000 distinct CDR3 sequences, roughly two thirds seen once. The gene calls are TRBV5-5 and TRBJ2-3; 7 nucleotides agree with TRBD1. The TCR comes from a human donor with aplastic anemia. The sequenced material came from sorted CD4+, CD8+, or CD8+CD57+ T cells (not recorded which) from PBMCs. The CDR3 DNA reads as TGTGCCAGTAGCCCACCAACAGGGGTTTTTGGCACAGATACGCAGTATTTT. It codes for CASSPPTGVFGTDTQYF.